These 8 T cell receptor beta chains originate from one sample sequenced in a study of cytomegalovirus exposure and HLA in healthy donors. In the PCR, 60 Vbeta and 13 Jbeta primers were used. The method was immunoSEQ multiplex PCR; TCRdb's version includes in-frame clones alone and lacks a portion of them. The sample records approximately 71,000 clones, less than 80% being singletons. The material sequenced was PBMCs. These receptors were obtained from a woman aged 40 to 50 in good health and CMV-seropositive.

This clone turned up a few times. The chain combines TRBV18 with TRBJ2-7; D perhaps matches TRBD2 (5 bases). CDR1 and CDR2 (germline): KGHSH, LQKENI. The CDR3 covers 15 residues. Trimming removed 2 bases at V and 0 bases at J, with 11 bases between. The chain's CDR3 is CASSPTDGVSYEQYF. CDR3 nucleotides: TGTGCCAGCTCACCAACGGACGGGGTCTCCTACGAGCAGTACTTC.

This rearrangement joins TRBV27 to TRBJ2-5; 8 positions match TRBD2. Germline loops: CDR1 MNHEY, CDR2 SMNVEV (reference sequence). The CDR3 contains 16 residues. V shed 4 bases and J 3 bases; nucleotides not matched to a gene: 10. This CDR3 reads CASSSTLAGGEETQYF. The CDR3 nucleotides are TGTGCCAGCAGTTCAACCCTGGCGGGGGGTGAAGAGACCCAGTACTTC.

Comment on this clone: The junction shows a germline mismatch at one end, possibly a read error. Other nucleotide sequences in the sample specify the same CDR3. V gene TRBV6-9 combines with J gene TRBJ1-3; D call uncertain. This CDR3 has 10 amino acids. Germline lookup yields CDR1 MNHGY and CDR2 SVAAGI. The CDR3 nucleotides read TGCGCCAGCAGTCCCAGTCCCATATATTTT. Protein product: CASSPSPIYF.

The gene calls are TRBV7-9 and TRBJ1-2, with TRBD1 matching 7 bases. Germline CDR1 reads SEHNR; CDR2 reads FQNEAQ (reference sequence). This CDR3 is built from 14 residues. Trimming at V came to 5 bases and at J to 7 bases, leaving 10 bases not matched to a gene. The chain's CDR3 is CASSLREGASGYTF. In nucleotides, the CDR3 is TGTGCCAGCAGCCTTCGGGAGGGGGCGAGTGGCTACACCTTC.

The rearrangement uses TRBV4-2 and TRBJ1-2; possibly TRBD1 for D (6 bases). The CDR3 loop spans 16 amino acids. Trimming pared 0 bases from V and 0 bases from J, leaving 11 bases between. Germline assignment: CDR1 LGHNA and CDR2 YNFKEQ. The CDR3 DNA reads as TGTGCCAGCAGCCAAGAAGAGGGGGGGGCTAACTATGGCTACACCTTC. It is translated as CASSQEEGGANYGYTF.

The chain combines TRBV4-2 with TRBJ2-1, with a tentative D call TRBD2 (5 bases). The length of the CDR3 is 14 residues. Between the trimmed V and J ends, which lost 0 bases and 9 bases, there was a span of 12 bases. The germline V gene encodes CDR1 LGHNA and CDR2 YNFKEQ. CDR3 sequence reads: CASSQDTRSLEQFF. Written as DNA, the CDR3 is TGTGCCAGCAGCCAAGATACTAGGAGCCTTGAGCAGTTCTTC.

V and J are TRBV19 and TRBJ2-7; no clear D gene. The CDR3 covers 11 residues. V dropped 5 bases and J dropped 6 bases, with 8 bases sitting between them. CDR1 and CDR2 (germline): LNHDA, SQIVND (reference sequence). The CDR3 DNA is TGTGCCAGTAGTGGCTTTGGCGAGCAGTACTTC. It codes for CASSGFGEQYF.

The rearrangement joins TRBV9 to TRBJ2-2; D might be TRBD1 (5 bases). CDR3 length: 14 residues. Trimming left V 3 bases short and J 5 bases short, with 11 bases between. Per germline, CDR1 SGDLS and CDR2 YYNGEE. CDR3: CASSAGQRTGELFF. The CDR3 nucleotides read TGTGCCAGCAGCGCTGGACAAAGGACCGGGGAGCTGTTTTTT.